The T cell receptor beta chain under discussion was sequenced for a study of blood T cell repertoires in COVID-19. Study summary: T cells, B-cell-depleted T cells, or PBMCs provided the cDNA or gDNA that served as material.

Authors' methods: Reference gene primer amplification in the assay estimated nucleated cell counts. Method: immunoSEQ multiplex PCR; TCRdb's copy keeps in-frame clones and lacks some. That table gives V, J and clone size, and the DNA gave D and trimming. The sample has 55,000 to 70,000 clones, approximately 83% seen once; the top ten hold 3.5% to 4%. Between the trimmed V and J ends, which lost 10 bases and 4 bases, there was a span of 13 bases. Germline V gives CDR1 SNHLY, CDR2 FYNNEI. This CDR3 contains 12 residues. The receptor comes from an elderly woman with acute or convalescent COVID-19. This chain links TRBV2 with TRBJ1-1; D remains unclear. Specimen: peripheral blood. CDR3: CATAVGSTEAFF. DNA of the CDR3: TGTGCCACTGCGGTAGGTAGCACTGAAGCTTTCTTT.